This TCR beta chain derives from a study of Ad26.COV2.S vaccination and SARS-CoV-2 variants. Study-wide results and limits: Reportedly, after vaccination the spike-specific CD8+ and CD4+ T cell responses displayed substantial breadth. An underestimation of total T cell responses may have resulted from the TCR breadth and depth analyses.

Looked up from germline, CDR1 is GTSNPN and CDR2 is SVGIG (reference sequence). This CDR3 contains 15 residues. The ends lost 4 bases at V and 6 bases at J; junction bases unmatched: 12. Concerning this clone itself: The antigen is unknown.

Treatment defined: approximately 18 received Ad26.COV2.S at low or high dose, single or two shots; 5 received placebo; per-sample allocation not given. Material that was analyzed had been drawn on day 63 after the first vaccine or placebo injection. Boston provided a donor who was an adult aged 18-55 years. Assay used: immunoSEQ multiplex PCR; TCRdb lists only in-frame clones, some missing. In the table there are more than 300,000 clones, about 86% of which are singletons. The specimen comprised peripheral blood, sampled in a trial of Ad26.COV2.S vaccine versus placebo. This rearrangement joins TRBV30 to TRBJ2-3; 8 bases match TRBD1. The receptor was isolated from a person between 18 and 59 years old who received the Ad26.COV2.S COVID-19 vaccine or a placebo. The CDR3 loop reads CAWMTRQGSLDTQYF. The CDR3 bases are TGTGCCTGGATGACCCGACAGGGGTCTTTGGATACGCAGTATTTT.